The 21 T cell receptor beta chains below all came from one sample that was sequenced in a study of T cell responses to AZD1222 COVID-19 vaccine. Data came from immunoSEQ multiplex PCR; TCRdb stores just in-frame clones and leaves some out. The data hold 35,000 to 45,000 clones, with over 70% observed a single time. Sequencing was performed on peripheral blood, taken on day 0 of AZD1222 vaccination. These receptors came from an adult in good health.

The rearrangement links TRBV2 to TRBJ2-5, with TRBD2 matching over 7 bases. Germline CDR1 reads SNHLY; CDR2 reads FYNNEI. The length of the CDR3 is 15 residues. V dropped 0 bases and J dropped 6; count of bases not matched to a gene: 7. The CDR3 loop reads CASSEAGGLVKTQYF. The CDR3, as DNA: TGTGCCAGCAGTGAAGCGGGAGGACTAGTGAAGACCCAGTACTTC.

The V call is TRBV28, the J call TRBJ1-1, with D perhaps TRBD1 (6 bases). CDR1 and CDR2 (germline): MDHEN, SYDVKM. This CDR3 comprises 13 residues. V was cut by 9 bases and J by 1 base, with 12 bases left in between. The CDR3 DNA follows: TGTGCCAGTAGTCAGGGGCCGAACACTGAAGCTTTCTTT. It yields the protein CASSQGPNTEAFF.

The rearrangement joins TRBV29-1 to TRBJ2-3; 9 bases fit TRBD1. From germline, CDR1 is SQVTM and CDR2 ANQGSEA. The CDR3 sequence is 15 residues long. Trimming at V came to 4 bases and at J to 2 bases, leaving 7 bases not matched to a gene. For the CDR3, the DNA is TGCAGCGTTGGAGGCGGGACAGGGTTCACAGATACGCAGTATTTT. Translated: CSVGGGTGFTDTQYF.

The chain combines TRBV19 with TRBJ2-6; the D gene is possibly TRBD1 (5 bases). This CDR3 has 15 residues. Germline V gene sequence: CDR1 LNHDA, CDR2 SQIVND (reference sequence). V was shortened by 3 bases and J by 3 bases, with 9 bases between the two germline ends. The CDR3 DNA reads TGTGCCAGTAGTATCAGGGAACTTGGGGCCAACGTCCTGACTTTC. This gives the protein CASSIRELGANVLTF.

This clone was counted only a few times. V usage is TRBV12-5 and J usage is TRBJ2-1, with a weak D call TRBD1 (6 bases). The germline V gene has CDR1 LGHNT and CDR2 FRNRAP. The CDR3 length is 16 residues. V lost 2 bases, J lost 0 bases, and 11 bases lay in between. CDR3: CASGLPQGGSYNEQFF. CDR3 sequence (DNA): TGTGCTAGTGGTTTGCCTCAAGGGGGCTCCTACAATGAGCAGTTCTTC.

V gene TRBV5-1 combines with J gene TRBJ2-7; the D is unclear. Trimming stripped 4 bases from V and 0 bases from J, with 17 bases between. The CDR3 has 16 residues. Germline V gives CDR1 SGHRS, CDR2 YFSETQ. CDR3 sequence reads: CASSPMAVRSSYEQYF. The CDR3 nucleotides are TGCGCCAGCAGCCCGATGGCAGTTCGAAGCTCCTACGAGCAGTACTTC.

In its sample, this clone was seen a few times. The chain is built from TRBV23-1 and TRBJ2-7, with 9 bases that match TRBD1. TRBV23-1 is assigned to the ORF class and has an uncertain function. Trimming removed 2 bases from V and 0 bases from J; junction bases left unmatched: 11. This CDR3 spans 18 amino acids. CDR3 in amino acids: CASSQEGDREKSSYEQYF. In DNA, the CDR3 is TGCGCCAGCAGTCAAGAGGGGGACAGGGAAAAGAGCTCCTACGAGCAGTACTTC.

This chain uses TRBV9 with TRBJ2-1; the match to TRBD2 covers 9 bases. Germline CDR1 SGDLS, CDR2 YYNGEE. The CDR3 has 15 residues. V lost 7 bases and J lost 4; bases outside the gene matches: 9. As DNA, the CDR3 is TGTGCCAGCGGTGATAGCGGGGGTGGATACAATGAGCAGTTCTTC. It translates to CASGDSGGGYNEQFF.

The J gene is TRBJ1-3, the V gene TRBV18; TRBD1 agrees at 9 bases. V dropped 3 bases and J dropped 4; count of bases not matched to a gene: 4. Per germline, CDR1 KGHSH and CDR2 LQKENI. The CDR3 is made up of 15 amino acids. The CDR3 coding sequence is TGTGCCAGCTCACCGACAGGGGGACTCGGAAACACCATATATTTT. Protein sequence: CASSPTGGLGNTIYF.

The DNA of the CDR3 is TGTGCCAGCACCCCCCTGGGGGGCGTCAGGGCGTATGGCTACACCTTC. Its protein is CASTPLGGVRAYGYTF. The chain is built from TRBV28 and TRBJ1-2; TRBD1 is a possible D gene (6 bases). The CDR3 loop spans 16 amino acids. Germline CDR1 MDHEN, CDR2 SYDVKM. Trimming removed 7 bases from V and 5 bases from J, with 23 bases in between.

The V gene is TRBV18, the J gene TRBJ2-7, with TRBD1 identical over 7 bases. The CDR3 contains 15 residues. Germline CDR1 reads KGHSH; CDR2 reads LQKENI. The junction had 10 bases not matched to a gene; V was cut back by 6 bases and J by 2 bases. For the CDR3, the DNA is TGTGCCAGCTCTCAAGCCGGGACAGCTGCCTACGAGCAGTACTTC. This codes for CASSQAGTAAYEQYF.

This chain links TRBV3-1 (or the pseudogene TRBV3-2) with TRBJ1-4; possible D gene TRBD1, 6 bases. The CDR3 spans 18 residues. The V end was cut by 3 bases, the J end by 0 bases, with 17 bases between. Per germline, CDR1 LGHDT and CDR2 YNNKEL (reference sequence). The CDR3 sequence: CASSHGQGHGATNEKLFF. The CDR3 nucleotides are TGTGCCAGCAGCCACGGTCAGGGGCACGGTGCAACTAATGAAAAACTGTTTTTT.

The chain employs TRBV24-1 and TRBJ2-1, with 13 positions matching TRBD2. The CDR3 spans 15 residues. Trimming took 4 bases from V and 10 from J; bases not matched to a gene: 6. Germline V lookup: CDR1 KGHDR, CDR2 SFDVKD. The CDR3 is CATSDGLAGAEEQFF. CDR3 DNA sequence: TGTGCCACCAGTGACGGACTAGCGGGGGCAGAGGAGCAGTTCTTC.

CDR3 DNA: TGTGCCAGTACTATCGGGACAGAAGTAACTGGGGCCAACGTCCTGACTTTC. Translating gives CASTIGTEVTGANVLTF. V usage is TRBV19 and J usage is TRBJ2-6, with TRBD1 identical over 7 bases. This CDR3 is built from 17 residues. CDR1 is LNHDA and CDR2 is SQIVND in the germline V gene (reference sequence). V was clipped by 7 bases and J by 2 bases; unmatched bases: 11.

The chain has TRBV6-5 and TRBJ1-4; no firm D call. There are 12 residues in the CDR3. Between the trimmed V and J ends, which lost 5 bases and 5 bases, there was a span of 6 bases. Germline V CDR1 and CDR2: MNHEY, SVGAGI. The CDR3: CASSQNNEKLFF. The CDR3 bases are TGTGCCAGCAGTCAGAACAATGAAAAACTGTTTTTT.

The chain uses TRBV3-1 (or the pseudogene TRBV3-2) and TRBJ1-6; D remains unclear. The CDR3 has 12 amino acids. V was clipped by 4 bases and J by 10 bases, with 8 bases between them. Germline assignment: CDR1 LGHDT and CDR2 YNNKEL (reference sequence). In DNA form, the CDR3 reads TGTGCCAGCAGCCTCGGTTGGTCACCCCTCCACTTT. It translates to CASSLGWSPLHF.

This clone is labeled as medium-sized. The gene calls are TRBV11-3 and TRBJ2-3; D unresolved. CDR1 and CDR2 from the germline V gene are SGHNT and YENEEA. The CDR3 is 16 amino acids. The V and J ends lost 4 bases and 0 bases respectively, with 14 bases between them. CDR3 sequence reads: CASSSPWGSSTDTQYF. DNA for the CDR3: TGTGCCAGCAGCTCCCCGTGGGGATCCAGCACAGATACGCAGTATTTT.

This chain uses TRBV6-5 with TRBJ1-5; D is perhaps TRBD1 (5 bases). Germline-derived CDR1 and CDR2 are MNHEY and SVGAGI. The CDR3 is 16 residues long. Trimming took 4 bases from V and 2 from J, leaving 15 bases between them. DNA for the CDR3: TGTGCCAGCAGTTCAGGGTATGAGTTTCGCAATCAGCCCCAGCATTTT. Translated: CASSSGYEFRNQPQHF.

CDR3: CASSSLYTGEVTGELFF. For the CDR3, the DNA is TGCGCCAGCAGCTCTCTTTATACAGGGGAGGTCACCGGGGAGCTGTTTTTT. The V gene is TRBV5-1, the J gene TRBJ2-2, with D possibly being TRBD1 (7 bases). Germline values: CDR1 SGHRS, CDR2 YFSETQ. V lost 3 bases, J lost 4 bases, and 19 bases lay in between. CDR3 size: 17 residues. Using reference TRBV5-1 and TRBJ2-2 for the parts outside the CDR3, the full variable domain is KAGVTQTPRYLIKTRGQQVTLSCSPISGHRSVSWYQQTPGQGLQFLFEYFSETQRNKGNFPGRFSGRQFSNSRSEMNVSTLELGDSALYLCASSSLYTGEVTGELFFGEGSRLTVL.

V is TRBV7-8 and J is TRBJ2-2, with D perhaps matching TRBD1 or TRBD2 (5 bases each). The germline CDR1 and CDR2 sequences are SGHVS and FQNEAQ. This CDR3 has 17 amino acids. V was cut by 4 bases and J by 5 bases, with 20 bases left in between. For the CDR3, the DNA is TGTGCCAGCAGCTCGCACATAGGGAGACAGCCTACCGGGGAGCTGTTTTTT. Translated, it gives CASSSHIGRQPTGELFF.

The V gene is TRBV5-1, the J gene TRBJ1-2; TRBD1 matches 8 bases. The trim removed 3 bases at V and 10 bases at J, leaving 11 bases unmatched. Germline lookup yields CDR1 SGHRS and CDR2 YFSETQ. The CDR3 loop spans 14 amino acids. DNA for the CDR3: TGCGCCAGCAGCTCCGGACAGGGAGAACTCGACTACACCTTC. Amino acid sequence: CASSSGQGELDYTF. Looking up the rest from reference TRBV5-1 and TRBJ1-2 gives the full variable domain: KAGVTQTPRYLIKTRGQQVTLSCSPISGHRSVSWYQQTPGQGLQFLFEYFSETQRNKGNFPGRFSGRQFSNSRSEMNVSTLELGDSALYLCASSSGQGELDYTFGSGTRLTVV.